The 11 T cell receptor beta chains below were found in one sample sequenced in a study of cytomegalovirus exposure and HLA in healthy donors. PCR used 60 Vbeta primers and 13 Jbeta primers. Profiled with immunoSEQ multiplex PCR; TCRdb holds only in-frame clones, not every one. The sample carries roughly 150,000 clones, approximately 9% recorded once. The material sequenced was PBMCs. All receptors derive from a male donor in good health and CMV-seronegative.

This sequence joins TRBV6-6 and TRBJ2-7; the D gene is possibly TRBD2 (6 bases). The CDR3 runs 16 residues. From germline, CDR1 is MNHNY and CDR2 SVGAGI (reference sequence). Trimming cost V 2 bases and J 1 base, with 15 bases left between them. The CDR3 DNA reads TGTGCCAGCAGTTACGGAGGGGAATTTGAATCCTACGAGCAGTACTTC. Translated: CASSYGGEFESYEQYF.

This chain joins TRBV7-8 and TRBJ2-7; TRBD2 matches 9 bases. Trimming at V came to 1 base and at J to 6 bases, leaving 7 bases not matched to a gene. Germline CDR1 and CDR2: SGHVS and FQNEAQ. The CDR3 totals 15 residues. CDR3 region: CASSLDPSGIGEQYF. The CDR3 DNA follows: TGTGCCAGCAGCTTAGACCCTAGCGGGATCGGCGAGCAGTACTTC.

The rearrangement uses TRBV29-1 and TRBJ1-2; D perhaps matches TRBD1 (6 bases). There are 10 residues in the CDR3. Germline values: CDR1 SQVTM, CDR2 ANQGSEA. The CDR3 sequence: CRDWTDGYTF. Here the CDR3 DNA reads TGCAGAGATTGGACAGACGGCTACACCTTC.

The chain employs TRBV29-1 and TRBJ1-1; the D is unclear. Looked up from germline, CDR1 is SQVTM and CDR2 is ANQGSEA. This CDR3 has 12 residues. Trimming took 3 bases from V and 8 from J, leaving 13 bases between them. This CDR3 is CSVEERAPEAFF. The CDR3 bases are TGCAGCGTTGAGGAGAGGGCGCCAGAAGCTTTCTTT.

This clone appeared a few times. The CDR3 here is CASSQVSGKDKNIQYF. Written as DNA, the CDR3 is TGCGCCAGCAGCCAAGTAAGCGGGAAAGACAAAAACATTCAGTACTTC. The gene calls are TRBV4-3 and TRBJ2-4, with TRBD2 identical over 7 bases. Germline CDR1 LGHNA, CDR2 YSLEER. This CDR3 is built from 16 residues. J lost 3 bases, V lost 1 base, and 6 bases had no gene match.

Only a few counts were recorded for this clone. V usage is TRBV6-5 and J usage is TRBJ2-1; D not resolved. Trimming stripped 0 bases from V and 4 bases from J, with 4 bases between. CDR3 length equals 13 residues. Germline-derived CDR1 and CDR2 are MNHEY and SVGAGI. CDR3 coding DNA: TGTGCCAGCAGTTACTCACAGTACAATGAGCAGTTCTTC. Its translation is CASSYSQYNEQFF.

This clone was observed a few times. The rearrangement uses TRBV5-4 and TRBJ2-7, with 7 bases fitting TRBD2. The CDR3 consists of 13 residues. Trimming cost V 0 bases and J 7 bases; bases outside gene matches: 4. CDR1 is SGHNT and CDR2 is YYREEE in the germline V gene (reference sequence). CDR3 DNA: TGTGCCAGCAGCTTGGTTCCGGGGGGAGAGCAGTACTTC. It is translated as CASSLVPGGEQYF. Based on the CDR3 plus reference TRBV5-4 and TRBJ2-7, the full variable domain is ETGVTQSPTHLIKTRGQQVTLRCSSQSGHNTVSWYQQALGQGPQFIFQYYREEENGRGNFPPRFSGLQFPNYSSELNVNALELDDSALYLCASSLVPGGEQYFGPGTRLTVT.

This clone was found a few times. The CDR3 DNA sequence: TGTGCCAGCAGTTTCGGACTAGGGTTCAATGAGCAGTTCTTC. It translates to CASSFGLGFNEQFF. The rearrangement uses TRBV6-5 and TRBJ2-1; 7 bases are a match to TRBD2. With V trimmed by 4 bases and J by 6 bases, 6 bases remained unmatched. Germline V gives CDR1 MNHEY, CDR2 SVGAGI. The CDR3 length is 14 residues.

The gene calls are TRBV4-3 and TRBJ2-1, with TRBD2 matching 13 bases. The CDR3 consists of 17 residues. The V gene end was trimmed by 1 base and the J gene end by 3 bases; junction bases not matched to a gene: 3. Looked up from germline, CDR1 is LGHNA and CDR2 is YSLEER. This CDR3 reads CASSQGLAGGDYNEQFF. CDR3 coding DNA: TGCGCCAGCAGCCAAGGACTAGCGGGGGGCGACTACAATGAGCAGTTCTTC.

V usage is TRBV28 and J usage is TRBJ2-5; 11 nucleotides line up with TRBD2. V gave up 8 bases and J gave up 5 bases; unmatched junction bases: 10. The CDR3 contains 15 residues. The V gene's germline CDR1 is MDHEN and CDR2 SYDVKM. The CDR3 DNA reads as TGTGCCAGCGAAACTAGCGGGAGAGGTCCGGAGACCCAGTACTTC. Translated, it gives CASETSGRGPETQYF.

This clone has more than one count but fewer than ten. The chain links TRBV28 to TRBJ2-7; a possible D gene is TRBD1 (6 bases). V was clipped by 8 bases and J by 2 bases, with 16 bases between them. Looked up from germline, CDR1 is MDHEN and CDR2 is SYDVKM. This CDR3 region has 14 residues. CDR3 residues: CASSQGWVAYEQYF. CDR3 DNA sequence: TGTGCCAGCTCTCAGGGGTGGGTGGCCTACGAGCAGTACTTC.